The subject of this entry is one T cell receptor beta chain. The same CDR3 is also encoded by other DNA sequences in this sample. This sample is drawn from a study of blood T cell repertoires in COVID-19. Study summary: The study drew acute and convalescent COVID-19 samples from the United States, Italy and Spain. The analysed material was cDNA or gDNA that came from T cells, B-cell-depleted T cells, or PBMCs.

In the original processing: Reference gene primer amplification yielded estimated nucleated cell counts. The repertoire was sequenced with immunoSEQ multiplex PCR; TCRdb's copy has only in-frame clones and lacks some. V and J calls and clone size are as listed in that table; D and trimming were resolved from the DNA. The sample carries under 250,000 clones, around 81% recorded once. V trimming: 0 bases; J trimming: 6 bases; junction bases outside the gene matches: 0. The CDR3 loop spans 14 amino acids. Germline CDR1 is SGHRS and CDR2 is YFSETQ. The chain uses TRBV5-1 and TRBJ2-2; 9 bases match TRBD2. The TCR originated in a woman aged 65 to 85 with acute or convalescent COVID-19. Sequencing used peripheral blood. CDR3 coding DNA: TGCGCCAGCAGCTTGGGACTAGCGGCCGGGGAGCTGTTTTTT. Translating gives CASSLGLAAGELFF.